This T cell receptor (beta chain) was captured in a study of radiotherapy plus CTLA-4 blockade in lung cancer. Across the study: Objective responses were seen in 18% of patients, disease control in less than 40%. General study points: Early shifts in blood T cell clones, with interferon-beta, reportedly predicted response best. Blood saw expansion of tumor-derived TCR clones after radiotherapy plus ipilimumab.

Produced via immunoSEQ multiplex PCR; TCRdb's table is partial and in-frame only. The sample carries fewer than 150,000 clones, nearly 80% recorded once. The sample holds one count of this clone. Its specificity is unknown. Lung cancer patients with chemo-refractory metastatic non-small-cell disease were given focal radiation plus CTLA-4 blockade with ipilimumab. The origin of this receptor is a human donor with non-small cell lung cancer who had a partial response to radiotherapy plus ipilimumab. Material: peripheral blood, obtained from a patient treated with radiotherapy plus ipilimumab.

Here the CDR3 DNA reads TGTGCCAGCAGATACGGGGGTGGGGGTCAGCCCCAGCATTTT. It specifies CASRYGGGGQPQHF. V is TRBV19 and J is TRBJ1-5, with D possibly matching TRBD1 (5 bases). The germline V gene has CDR1 LNHDA and CDR2 SQIVND (reference sequence). Between the trimmed V and J ends, which lost 9 bases and 6 bases, there was a span of 18 bases. CDR3 size: 14 residues.